Following are 28 T cell receptor beta chains from one sample sequenced in a study of molecular identifiers for immune sequencing clone quantification. Each CDR3 protein gets one entry after TCRdb re-called the PCR reads with MiXCR. The sample contains 250,000 to 350,000 distinct CDR3 sequences, around 21% of which appear only once. Sample: naive CD8+ T cells from blood, with Jurkat cell RNA spiked in. Subset denoted: FACS-sorted CD8+CD4-CCR7+CD45RA+ naive T cells. The receptors derive from a human donor in good health. Some libraries in this study had Jurkat cell RNA spiked in.

This clonotype was seen at least ten times. The chain employs TRBV4-3 and TRBJ2-1; D may be TRBD1 (6 bases). This CDR3 has 14 amino acids. The germline V gene has CDR1 LGHNA and CDR2 YSLEER. Trimming took off 4 bases at V and 4 bases at J, with 11 bases between the two ends. The CDR3 DNA reads as TGCGCCAGCAGCCTAGGGGACATTTACAATGAGCAGTTCTTC. Protein product: CASSLGDIYNEQFF.

This chain links TRBV27 with TRBJ2-3; D unclear. This CDR3 spans 14 amino acids. V was clipped by 5 bases and J by 5 bases, with 14 bases between them. CDR1 and CDR2 from the germline V gene are MNHEY and SMNVEV (reference sequence). The CDR3 nucleotides are TGTGCCAGCAGTAGCCTTTTGGGCGTAGATACGCAGTATTTT. Translation: CASSSLLGVDTQYF.

This clonotype was observed many times. This chain connects TRBV7-2 to TRBJ2-7; D unclear. Germline CDR1 is SGHTA and CDR2 is FQGNSA. The CDR3 spans 15 residues. Trimming pared 5 bases from V and 2 bases from J, leaving 16 bases between. CDR3: CASSLERWPPYEQYF. Here the CDR3 DNA reads TGTGCCAGCAGCCTAGAACGGTGGCCCCCCTACGAGCAGTACTTC.

The chain couples TRBV27 to TRBJ1-1; TRBD1 is a possible D gene (5 bases). The V gene lost 0 bases and the J gene lost 5 bases, with 16 bases spanning the gap. This CDR3 comprises 16 residues. Germline lookup yields CDR1 MNHEY and CDR2 SMNVEV (reference sequence). CDR3 DNA sequence: TGTGCCAGCAGTTTATCTGGGGGAGGGGTAAGAACTGAAGCTTTCTTT. The encoded protein is CASSLSGGGVRTEAFF.

In its sample, this clonotype was seen many times. V usage is TRBV4-2 and J usage is TRBJ2-7; 10 bases align to TRBD1. This CDR3 is built from 16 residues. Losses at the gene ends were 4 bases for V and 3 bases for J; bases not matched to a gene: 9. From germline, CDR1 is LGHNA and CDR2 YNFKEQ. The CDR3 sequence: CASSPLRTGGDYEQYF. The CDR3 DNA reads as TGTGCCAGCAGCCCTTTAAGGACAGGGGGAGACTACGAGCAGTACTTC.

Many counts were recorded for this clonotype. The rearrangement links TRBV29-1 to TRBJ1-2; 11 bases are shared with TRBD1. This CDR3 spans 14 amino acids. The germline CDR1 and CDR2 sequences are SQVTM and ANQGSEA. CDR3 DNA sequence: TGCGGAGGGGGGACAGGGGGAGTTGGAAATGGCTACACCTTC. It encodes CGGGTGGVGNGYTF.

This clonotype was counted many times. The chain is built from TRBV5-4 and TRBJ1-1; D call uncertain. This CDR3 is built from 13 residues. The V gene's germline CDR1 is SGHNT and CDR2 YYREEE (reference sequence). Trimming took 5 bases from V and 1 from J, leaving 9 bases between them. The CDR3 DNA follows: TGTGCCAGCAGTGATGGAGCGAACACTGAAGCTTTCTTT. Translating it yields CASSDGANTEAFF.

This clonotype showed up many times. The chain has TRBV11-2 and TRBJ2-2; possibly TRBD1 or TRBD2 for D (5 bases each). The V gene lost 0 bases and the J gene lost 6 bases, with 11 bases spanning the gap. CDR3 length equals 15 residues. Germline CDR1 is SGHAT and CDR2 is FQNNGV. The CDR3 spells CASSLDLGVAGELFF. For the CDR3, the DNA is TGTGCCAGCAGCTTAGATCTGGGGGTTGCCGGGGAGCTGTTTTTT.

The sample holds many counts of this clonotype. The chain couples TRBV7-9 to TRBJ2-3, with 10 bases lining up with TRBD2. In germline, CDR1 is SEHNR, CDR2 FQNEAQ (reference sequence). J gave up 3 bases and V 4 bases, and 7 bases lay outside the gene matches. The CDR3 consists of 16 residues. The CDR3 DNA reads as TGTGCCAGCAGCTCTTACCTAGCGGGAGCGACAGATACGCAGTATTTT. Protein: CASSSYLAGATDTQYF. The whole variable domain, filled in from reference TRBV7-9 and TRBJ2-3, reads DTGVSQNPRHKITKRGQNVTFRCDPISEHNRLYWYRQTLGQGPEFLTYFQNEAQLEKSRLLSDRFSAERPKGSFSTLEIQRTEQGDSAMYLCASSSYLAGATDTQYFGPGTRLTVL.

This clonotype was counted a few times. The V gene is TRBV19, the J gene TRBJ2-2; a weak D match, TRBD1 (6 bases). CDR3 size: 15 residues. CDR1 and CDR2 (germline): LNHDA, SQIVND (reference sequence). The germline V and J ends were trimmed by 5 bases and 7 bases, with 17 bases remaining between them. This CDR3 is CASSPTTRGSGELFF. In DNA form, the CDR3 reads TGTGCCAGTAGTCCTACGACCAGGGGAAGCGGGGAGCTGTTTTTT.

Many counts were recorded for this clonotype. V and J are TRBV28 and TRBJ2-1, with D unresolved. CDR3 length equals 11 residues. Germline V gene lookup returns CDR1 MDHEN and CDR2 SYDVKM. Trimming left V 7 bases short and J 6 bases short, with 7 bases between. The CDR3 bases are TGTGCCAGCACCCTGGGCAATGAGCAGTTCTTC. As protein: CASTLGNEQFF.

This clonotype was counted ten times or more. CDR3 amino acids: CSVAGQGAGEQYF. The DNA for the CDR3 is TGCAGCGTTGCGGGACAGGGGGCCGGCGAGCAGTACTTC. The V gene is TRBV29-1, the J gene TRBJ2-7, with 12 bases matching TRBD1. V was clipped by 4 bases and J by 6 bases; unmatched bases: 4. The CDR3 is 13 residues long. CDR1 SQVTM and CDR2 ANQGSEA come from the germline V gene.

This clonotype was detected ten times or more. The chain couples TRBV20-1 to TRBJ1-4; D ambiguous. Germline CDR1 DFQATT, CDR2 SNEGSKA (reference sequence). The CDR3 covers 13 residues. V lost 2 bases to trimming and J lost 0 bases, with 4 bases between them. This CDR3 reads CSARQATNEKLFF. CDR3 in DNA: TGCAGTGCTAGACAAGCAACTAATGAAAAACTGTTTTTT.

This clonotype was counted only a few times. The gene calls are TRBV2 and TRBJ2-7, with D possibly TRBD1 on 5 matching bases. Trimming took 4 bases from V and 2 from J, leaving 12 bases between them. The CDR3 runs to 14 residues. Germline CDR1 is SNHLY and CDR2 is FYNNEI. CDR3 nucleotide sequence: TGTGCCAGCAGTGGAAGGACACGCGCCTACGAGCAGTACTTC. It translates to CASSGRTRAYEQYF.

To note about this clonotype: A much larger clone differs from this one at a single base, so this may be a read error. The CDR3 bases are TGTGCCAGCAGTCCATTAAGGGTCACCGGAGACTACGAGCAGTACTTC. Its translation: CASSPLRVTGDYEQYF. V gene TRBV27 combines with J gene TRBJ2-7; no clear D gene. V shed 5 bases and J shed 3 bases, with 20 bases lying between them. Germline values: CDR1 MNHEY, CDR2 SMNVEV (reference sequence). The CDR3 covers 16 residues.

Comment on this clonotype: Since a much larger clone is just one base distant, this may be a read error. The rearrangement joins TRBV13 to TRBJ1-3; the D is unclear. Germline loops: CDR1 PRHDT, CDR2 FYEKMQ (reference sequence). The length of the CDR3 is 16 residues. The V end was cut by 3 bases, the J end by 0 bases, with 12 bases between. The CDR3 spells CASSLSWAPSGNTIYF. CDR3 nucleotide sequence: TGTGCCAGCAGCTTGTCCTGGGCCCCCTCTGGAAACACCATATATTTT.

This clonotype was recorded at least ten times. J is TRBJ2-3 and V is TRBV6-5, with D possibly TRBD2 on 7 matching bases. The V end lost 2 bases, the J end lost 3 bases, and 15 bases lay between the germline ends. This CDR3 comprises 16 residues. Germline V gene sequence: CDR1 MNHEY, CDR2 SVGAGI. The CDR3 nucleotides read TGTGCCAGCAGTTACGCCGGGGGGCAGAGGACAGATACGCAGTATTTT. Translating gives CASSYAGGQRTDTQYF.

This clonotype was counted a few times. This sequence joins TRBV7-9 and TRBJ2-7, with TRBD1 matching 11 bases. Germline-derived CDR1 and CDR2 are SEHNR and FQNEAQ (reference sequence). The ends lost 5 bases at V and 4 bases at J; junction bases unmatched: 4. There are 14 residues in the CDR3. The CDR3 nucleotides read TGTGCCAGCAGCGGGGGACAGGGGGTTTACGAGCAGTACTTC. Its translation: CASSGGQGVYEQYF.

On this clonotype itself: Being one base from a much bigger clone, this may be a read error. This sequence joins TRBV6-5 and TRBJ2-1; TRBD1 matches at 9 bases. CDR3 size: 16 residues. Germline V CDR1 and CDR2: MNHEY, SVGAGI. The CDR3 loop reads CACSYDDRGYYNEQFF. The CDR3 DNA sequence: TGTGCCTGCAGTTACGACGACAGGGGGTATTACAATGAGCAGTTCTTC.

This clonotype was recorded at least ten times. The rearrangement uses TRBV6-5 and TRBJ2-7, with a tentative D call TRBD2 (5 bases). V was shortened by 4 bases and J by 4 bases, with 17 bases between the two germline ends. This CDR3 region has 15 residues. Germline assignment: CDR1 MNHEY and CDR2 SVGAGI. This CDR3 is CASSSTPGYNYEQYF. The CDR3 nucleotides read TGTGCCAGCAGTTCAACACCGGGATACAATTACGAGCAGTACTTC.

This clonotype has at least ten counts. The chain recombines TRBV7-8 with TRBJ1-2; the D is unclear. V lost 7 bases and J 1 base, leaving 13 bases between the germline ends. The germline V gene has CDR1 SGHVS and CDR2 FQNEAQ. This CDR3 is built from 14 residues. The CDR3 protein is CASTPSDNNYGYTF. The DNA of the CDR3 is TGTGCCAGCACCCCCTCTGACAATAACTATGGCTACACCTTC.

This clonotype has at least ten counts. The V gene is TRBV2, the J gene TRBJ2-3, with a possible D match to TRBD2 (5 bases). Germline assignment: CDR1 SNHLY and CDR2 FYNNEI. V lost 8 bases and J lost 0, with 15 bases in between. The length of the CDR3 is 15 residues. This CDR3 reads CASPGVFPSTDTQYF. Here the CDR3 DNA reads TGTGCCAGCCCCGGGGTCTTTCCTAGCACAGATACGCAGTATTTT.

This chain links TRBV3-1 with TRBJ2-5, with a possible D match to TRBD1 (5 bases). Germline values: CDR1 LGHDT, CDR2 YNNKEL (reference sequence). This CDR3 spans 13 amino acids. V dropped 1 base and J dropped 5 bases, with 8 bases sitting between them. The CDR3 DNA follows: TGTGCCAGCAGCCAAGCAGGGATTGAGACCCAGTACTTC. Its translation: CASSQAGIETQYF.

This clonotype has at least ten counts. The CDR3 protein is CASSIAGMYEQYF. The CDR3 nucleotides read TGTGCCAGTAGTATAGCGGGGATGTACGAGCAGTACTTC. The J gene is TRBJ2-7, the V gene TRBV19; possible D gene TRBD2, 5 bases. From germline, CDR1 is LNHDA and CDR2 SQIVND (reference sequence). V was shortened by 1 base and J by 4 bases, with 8 bases between the two germline ends. The CDR3 totals 13 residues.

Notes on this clonotype: A much larger clone is a single base away; this may be a read error. The chain joins TRBV5-3 to TRBJ2-7, with D unclear. TRBV5-3 is an open reading frame whose function is uncertain. The V and J ends lost 8 bases and 6 bases respectively, with 24 bases between them. The CDR3 is 15 residues long. The CDR3 DNA sequence: TGTGCCAGCAGCCGGTCCGTAGGAAGTATATGCGAGCAGTACTTC. Its translation: CASSRSVGSICEQYF.

This clonotype was recorded at least ten times. The chain uses TRBV12-3 or TRBV12-4 and TRBJ2-6; TRBD1 agrees at 8 bases. The junction had 2 bases not matched to a gene; V was cut back by 6 bases and J by 1 base. This CDR3 spans 15 amino acids. The CDR3, as DNA: TGTGCCAGCAGGGACAGGGATTCTGGGGCCAACGTCCTGACTTTC. This gives the protein CASRDRDSGANVLTF.

This clonotype has a count of ten or more. The chain uses TRBV7-8 and TRBJ2-3; a possible D gene is TRBD1 (6 bases). Germline V CDR1 and CDR2: SGHVS, FQNEAQ. V lost 4 bases, J lost 0 bases, and 17 bases lay in between. The CDR3 consists of 17 residues. CDR3 in DNA: TGTGCCAGCAGCTCCGGGGATACGGACAGCAGCACAGATACGCAGTATTTT. Translation gives CASSSGDTDSSTDTQYF.

The V call is TRBV6-2 or TRBV6-3, the J call TRBJ2-3; TRBD2 matches at 10 bases. This CDR3 has 16 amino acids. CDR1 is MNHEY and CDR2 is SVGEGT in the germline V gene. V trimming: 2 bases; J trimming: 1 base; junction bases outside the gene matches: 3. CDR3 amino acids: CASSYALAGGTDTQYF. Written as DNA, the CDR3 is TGTGCCAGCAGTTACGCCCTAGCGGGAGGCACAGATACGCAGTATTTT.